The next 23 T cell receptor beta chains were all read from a single sample in a study of CXCR3-negative and CXCR3-positive naive CD8 T cells. Via 5' RACE with UMI labels, TRB cDNA libraries were prepared. With the 5' RACE reads reprocessed, TCRdb shows one record per CDR3 protein and no DNA. The data show 150,000 or so distinct CDR3 sequences, and the top ten clones hold approximately 0.27%. Whole-study results and caveats: TRB CDR3 hydrophobicity was greater in CXCR3-positive naive cells than in CXCR3-negative naive cells.

Their antigens are not known. Specimen: naive CXCR3+ CD8+ T cells from blood. As to subset: CD45RO-CCR7+CD27+CD95- naive CD8+ T cells expressing CXCR3 (TNR3+). The source is a human donor in good health. Some clones in this sample may be carry-over from other donors' samples.

The chain combines TRBV4-1 with TRBJ2-2; TCRdb lists TRBD2, though no DNA is available to test this call. Germline V lookup: CDR1 MGHRA, CDR2 YSYEKL. This CDR3 comprises 13 residues. CDR3 loop: CASQRSGNGELFF.

The genes are TRBV4-1 and TRBJ2-2; as DNA is missing, the TRBD2 call by TCRdb cannot be tested. Looked up from germline, CDR1 is MGHRA and CDR2 is YSYEKL. This CDR3 region has 15 residues. The CDR3 loop reads CASSQEKEGTGELFF.

The chain links TRBV3-1 to TRBJ2-7. The CDR3 loop spans 14 amino acids. Germline CDR1 LGHDT, CDR2 YNNKEL (reference sequence). The CDR3 is CASSQDITSYEQYF.

This sequence joins TRBV12-3 or TRBV12-4 and TRBJ1-1. CDR3 length: 17 residues. The CDR3 spells CASSLDRGEGGDTEAFF.

V is TRBV3-1 and J is TRBJ2-1; TCRdb gives TRBD1 as the D gene, but with no DNA this cannot be confirmed. This CDR3 contains 15 residues. Germline V CDR1 and CDR2: LGHDT, YNNKEL (reference sequence). CDR3: CASSPRPDSYNEQFF.

This rearrangement joins TRBV5-1 to TRBJ2-7. The CDR3 has 13 amino acids. The germline gives CDR1 SGHRS, CDR2 YFSETQ. CDR3: CASSLGQYYEQYF.

The V gene is TRBV7-3, the J gene TRBJ2-1; the D gene TCRdb calls, TRBD2, cannot be checked with no DNA. The V gene's germline CDR1 is SGHTA and CDR2 FQGTGA. This CDR3 is 16 amino acids long. CDR3 protein: CASSSLAGATYNEQFF.

The chain combines TRBV7-3 with TRBJ2-7; without DNA, the TCRdb call of TRBD1 cannot be checked. The length of the CDR3 is 15 residues. Germline V gene data show CDR1 as SGHTA and CDR2 as FQGTGA. The CDR3 region is CASSQGQTSSYEQYF.

The rearrangement uses TRBV29-1 and TRBJ2-7; the TCRdb call, TRBD1, lacks DNA for checking. The CDR3 length is 12 residues. The V gene's germline CDR1 is SQVTM and CDR2 ANQGSEA. The CDR3 is CSVEDRAYEQYF.

The chain recombines TRBV5-1 with TRBJ1-1. CDR3 length: 15 residues. CDR1 and CDR2 from the germline V gene are SGHRS and YFSETQ. CDR3 region: CASSLGGDLDGEAFF.

The V gene is TRBV4-1, the J gene TRBJ2-1. The CDR3 spans 15 residues. Germline assignment: CDR1 MGHRA and CDR2 YSYEKL. The CDR3 loop reads CASSQLASSYNEQFF.

The chain couples TRBV19 to TRBJ2-5; the D gene TCRdb calls, TRBD2, cannot be checked with no DNA. CDR1 LNHDA and CDR2 SQIVND come from the germline V gene (reference sequence). The CDR3 is 15 residues long. The CDR3 sequence is CASSSSGQAQETQYF.

The chain employs TRBV29-1 and TRBJ2-1; checking the TCRdb D call of TRBD1 is not possible without DNA. Germline-derived CDR1 and CDR2 are SQVTM and ANQGSEA. This CDR3 has 14 amino acids. The CDR3 loop is CSVLVPSSYNEQFF.

The chain carries TRBV23-1 and TRBJ2-7; TCRdb reports TRBD2, a call that lacks DNA to check it against. TRBV23-1 is labeled an ORF, and its function is uncertain. The CDR3 loop spans 18 amino acids. This CDR3 is CASRPGLAGGRTSYDQYF.

The rearrangement uses TRBV28 and TRBJ1-5; TCRdb's D call of TRBD1 is untestable without DNA. The CDR3 runs 18 residues. Germline assignment: CDR1 MDHEN and CDR2 SYDVKM. The CDR3 protein is CASSPPGRKTYSNQPQHF.

The J gene is TRBJ2-7, the V gene TRBV28; TCRdb calls TRBD2, which cannot be checked without DNA. Germline-derived CDR1 and CDR2 are MDHEN and SYDVKM. The CDR3 has 20 amino acids. CDR3 protein: CASSLAGADTSSGSTYEQYF.

The V gene is TRBV5-6, the J gene TRBJ2-1; TCRdb's D call of TRBD2 is untestable without DNA. Germline V gene lookup returns CDR1 SGHDT and CDR2 YYEEEE. This CDR3 is built from 14 residues. The CDR3 loop is CASSWSGDYNEQFF.

The chain joins TRBV29-1 to TRBJ2-1; the TCRdb D gene call, TRBD2, has no DNA to confirm it. Germline values: CDR1 SQVTM, CDR2 ANQGSEA. The CDR3 is made up of 13 amino acids. CDR3 protein: CSVQTGRGNEQFF.

The V and J genes are TRBV7-3 and TRBJ1-1; the TCRdb D gene call, TRBD1, has no DNA to confirm it. The CDR3 is 13 amino acids. Germline loops: CDR1 SGHTA, CDR2 FQGTGA. The CDR3 sequence: CASSSQGPPEAFF.

The V gene is TRBV5-4, the J gene TRBJ2-1; TCRdb designates TRBD2, a call that cannot be tested without DNA. The CDR3 length is 13 residues. Germline CDR1 reads SGHNT; CDR2 reads YYREEE (reference sequence). CDR3 residues: CAGMGLAGDGQFF.

The V call is TRBV6-5, the J call TRBJ1-1; checking the TCRdb D call of TRBD1 is not possible without DNA. This CDR3 contains 22 residues. Per germline, CDR1 MNHEY and CDR2 SVGAGI. The CDR3 region is CASSYRRTASGDRGIIHTEAFF.

The chain combines TRBV29-1 with TRBJ2-2; TCRdb designates TRBD2, a call that cannot be tested without DNA. The CDR3 sequence is 15 residues long. The germline V gene has CDR1 SQVTM and CDR2 ANQGSEA. CDR3 sequence: CSATVGGGGTGELFF.

The chain links TRBV27 to TRBJ1-1; the D call from TCRdb, TRBD1, cannot be confirmed without DNA. Germline V gene sequence: CDR1 MNHEY, CDR2 SMNVEV (reference sequence). The CDR3 loop spans 16 amino acids. The CDR3 spells CASLLNPGGWDTEAFF.